These 20 T cell receptor beta chains originate from one sample sequenced in a study of T cell repertoires in cytomegalovirus infection. TCRdb passed the reads through MiXCR, listing each CDR3 protein once. The sample shows some 180,000 distinct CDR3 sequences, roughly a sixth of them seen only once. Sequencing input: CD8+ T cells from PBMCs. Receptors originate from a human donor in good health (CMV status not recorded). Some clones in this sample may be carry-over from other donors' samples.

This chain connects TRBV2 to TRBJ1-2; D possibly corresponds to TRBD1 (6 bases). The germline V gene has CDR1 SNHLY and CDR2 FYNNEI. The CDR3 sequence is 15 residues long. Trimming removed 7 bases from V and 3 bases from J, with 18 bases in between. The CDR3 spells CASMGQRLEDYGYTF. CDR3 coding DNA: TGTGCCAGCATGGGACAAAGGCTGGAGGACTATGGCTACACCTTC.

The rearrangement uses TRBV7-6 and TRBJ2-5; 9 bases are a match to TRBD1. This CDR3 is 16 amino acids long. Germline lookup yields CDR1 SGHVS and CDR2 FNYEAQ. V lost 5 bases, J lost 2 bases, and 9 bases stayed unmatched. CDR3 DNA: TGTGCCAGCAGCCCGCGGACAGGGGACGTTCAAGAGACCCAGTACTTC. Translating it yields CASSPRTGDVQETQYF.

This clonotype was recorded at least ten times. The rearrangement links TRBV7-2 to TRBJ2-1, with TRBD2 as a possible D gene (6 bases). The CDR3 covers 15 residues. Trimming cost V 4 bases and J 2 bases, with 12 bases left between them. The germline CDR1 and CDR2 sequences are SGHTA and FQGNSA. The CDR3 protein is CASSYSGPAYNEQFF. The CDR3 bases are TGTGCCAGCAGCTACAGCGGGCCAGCCTACAATGAGCAGTTCTTC. Combining the CDR3 with reference TRBV7-2 and TRBJ2-1 gives the whole variable domain GAGVSQSPSNKVTEKGKDVELRCDPISGHTALYWYRQSLGQGLEFLIYFQGNSAPDKSGLPSDRFSAERTGGSVSTLTIQRTQQEDSAVYLCASSYSGPAYNEQFFGPGTRLTVL.

The rearrangement joins TRBV7-9 to TRBJ2-1; perhaps TRBD2 as D (6 bases). The germline gives CDR1 SEHNR, CDR2 FQNEAQ (reference sequence). The CDR3 length is 16 residues. Deletions cut 3 bases from V and 3 bases from J, with 15 bases between. The CDR3 coding sequence is TGTGCCAGCAGCTTGACCTGGGGGGAGAACTACAATGAGCAGTTCTTC. Its protein is CASSLTWGENYNEQFF.

The chain combines TRBV7-8 with TRBJ1-5, with a weak D call TRBD1 (6 bases). CDR1 is SGHVS, CDR2 FQNEAQ, per germline. The CDR3 length is 17 residues. V was clipped by 0 bases and J by 5 bases, with 17 bases between them. CDR3 in amino acids: CASSLAAGGLLHQPQHF. In DNA, the CDR3 is TGTGCCAGCAGCTTAGCGGCGGGGGGGCTTTTGCATCAGCCCCAGCATTTT.

This clonotype was observed a few times. The V gene is TRBV7-2, the J gene TRBJ2-3; TRBD2 might be the D (5 bases). Germline CDR1 is SGHTA and CDR2 is FQGNSA. The V end lost 2 bases, the J end lost 2 bases, and 20 bases lay between the germline ends. The CDR3 runs to 18 residues. The CDR3 coding sequence is TGTGCCAGCAGCTTAATTAAGCGAGGGAGATGGGTCACAGATACGCAGTATTTT. Encoded protein: CASSLIKRGRWVTDTQYF.

A few counts support this clonotype. This CDR3 reads CASSEIGQPQHF. The CDR3 coding sequence is TGTGCCAGCAGTGAGATTGGTCAGCCCCAGCATTTT. The chain employs TRBV6-1 and TRBJ1-5, with unresolved D. V lost 3 bases to trimming and J lost 6 bases, with 6 bases between them. CDR3 length: 12 residues. CDR1 is MNHNS, CDR2 SASEGT, per germline.

This clonotype has just a few counts. The chain couples TRBV7-3 to TRBJ2-2, with 8 bases matching TRBD2. The CDR3 covers 18 residues. Unmatched junction bases numbered 6, after V lost 0 bases and J lost 0 bases. Per the germline V gene, CDR1 is SGHTA and CDR2 is FQGTGA. The CDR3 here is CASSLTPGLETNTGELFF. CDR3 nucleotide sequence: TGTGCCAGCAGCTTAACCCCGGGACTAGAGACGAACACCGGGGAGCTGTTTTTT. Full variable domain (outside the CDR3, taken from reference TRBV7-3 and TRBJ2-2): GAGVSQTPSNKVTEKGKYVELRCDPISGHTALYWYRQSLGQGPEFLIYFQGTGAADDSGLPNDRFFAVRPEGSVSTLKIQRTERGDSAVYLCASSLTPGLETNTGELFFGEGSRLTVL.

This clonotype showed up just a few times. The chain is built from TRBV20-1 and TRBJ1-2; 7 bases are a match to TRBD1. The junction had 12 bases not matched to a gene; V was cut back by 6 bases and J by 2 bases. Germline assignment: CDR1 DFQATT and CDR2 SNEGSKA (reference sequence). This CDR3 spans 15 amino acids. CDR3 region: CSAPSEGAGNYGYTF. CDR3 DNA: TGCAGTGCCCCGTCAGAGGGGGCCGGGAACTATGGCTACACCTTC.

CDR3 in DNA: TGTGCCAGCAGCGACGAGCGGGGGGAATTTGTAGATACGCAGTATTTT. This translates into CASSDERGEFVDTQYF. The chain is built from TRBV11-2 and TRBJ2-3; 9 nucleotides line up with TRBD2. The germline CDR1 and CDR2 sequences are SGHAT and FQNNGV. The length of the CDR3 is 16 residues. V shed 5 bases and J 5 bases; nucleotides not matched to a gene: 11.

The chain has TRBV6-2 or TRBV6-3 and TRBJ1-2, with D unclear. This CDR3 has 16 amino acids. From germline, CDR1 is MNHEY and CDR2 SVGEGT. V dropped 7 bases and J dropped 4 bases, with 22 bases sitting between them. The CDR3, as DNA: TGTGCCAGCAATCTCGACCCTAGACGACCGGTCTATGGCTACACCTTC. Protein product: CASNLDPRRPVYGYTF.

This chain joins TRBV6-2 or TRBV6-3 and TRBJ2-2, with D hard to call. Germline V gene data show CDR1 as MNHEY and CDR2 as SVGEGT. The CDR3 contains 12 residues. The V end lost 6 bases, the J end lost 3 bases, and 5 bases lay between the germline ends. DNA of the CDR3: TGTGCCAGCAGCGTTGACACCGGGGAGCTGTTTTTT. As protein: CASSVDTGELFF.

In this sample, this clonotype turned up a few times. The J gene is TRBJ1-1, the V gene TRBV6-2 or TRBV6-3; D gene ambiguous. Germline lookup yields CDR1 MNHEY and CDR2 SVGEGT. This CDR3 comprises 11 residues. V was shortened by 7 bases and J by 7 bases, with 10 bases between the two germline ends. The CDR3 here is CASTLGIEAFF. The DNA of the CDR3 is TGTGCCAGCACCCTGGGCATTGAAGCTTTCTTT.

The chain recombines TRBV20-1 with TRBJ2-1, with TRBD2 as a possible D gene (6 bases). This CDR3 has 13 amino acids. Trimming stripped 7 bases from V and 7 bases from J, with 17 bases between. Germline CDR1 and CDR2: DFQATT and SNEGSKA (reference sequence). CDR3 residues: CSGGASSVNEQFF. Written as DNA, the CDR3 is TGCAGTGGCGGGGCTAGCAGTGTAAATGAGCAGTTCTTC.

The chain has TRBV7-9 and TRBJ1-5, with D possibly TRBD1 on 5 matching bases. CDR1 is SEHNR, CDR2 FQNEAQ, per germline (reference sequence). This CDR3 contains 15 residues. Deletions cut 3 bases from V and 0 bases from J, with 9 bases between. The CDR3 DNA sequence: TGTGCCAGCAGCTTGGGGGGACCTAGCAATCAGCCCCAGCATTTT. Protein product: CASSLGGPSNQPQHF.

This clonotype showed up just a few times. The chain links TRBV6-2 or TRBV6-3 to TRBJ2-3; 9 bases fit TRBD1. Looked up from germline, CDR1 is MNHEY and CDR2 is SVGEGT. With 7 bases clipped from V and 4 bases from J, the junction kept 12 bases outside the gene matches. The CDR3 covers 16 residues. CDR3 sequence: CASMPTPGQGADTQYF. The CDR3 nucleotides read TGTGCCAGCATGCCAACCCCGGGACAGGGAGCAGATACGCAGTATTTT.

In its sample, this clonotype was seen a few times. The chain carries TRBV6-1 and TRBJ2-7; possible D gene TRBD1, 5 bases. The V and J ends lost 1 base and 3 bases respectively, with 13 bases between them. The CDR3 has 15 amino acids. Germline V gene data show CDR1 as MNHNS and CDR2 as SASEGT. The CDR3 loop is CASSEGGQRVYEQYF. The CDR3 DNA reads TGTGCCAGCAGTGAAGGGGGCCAGAGAGTCTACGAGCAGTACTTC.

This clonotype has a handful of counts. The chain is built from TRBV25-1 and TRBJ1-1; the match to TRBD1 covers 8 bases. CDR3 length: 18 amino acids. The J segment lost 0 bases and the V segment lost 1 base, leaving 10 bases of the junction unmatched. Germline V gene lookup returns CDR1 MGHDK and CDR2 SYGVNS. Here the CDR3 reads CASSEWRGQDRLNTEAFF. The CDR3, as DNA: TGTGCCAGCAGTGAATGGAGGGGACAGGATAGACTGAACACTGAAGCTTTCTTT.

There are many counts of this clonotype. The chain combines TRBV12-3 or TRBV12-4 with TRBJ2-6; D unresolved. The V end was cut by 3 bases, the J end by 2 bases, with 2 bases between. This CDR3 has 13 residues. The CDR3 DNA sequence: TGTGCCAGCAGTTTGGCTGGGGCCAACGTCCTGACTTTC. Protein product: CASSLAGANVLTF.

This clonotype was counted a few times. At one end the junction does not follow the germline gene, possibly because of a read error. The rearrangement uses TRBV12-3 or TRBV12-4 and TRBJ2-7, with D tentatively TRBD1 or TRBD2 (5 bases each). The CDR3 loop spans 17 amino acids. DNA of the CDR3: TGTGCCAGCAGCTTAGCGCCCGTGGGGGAGAGCTCCTACGAGCAGTACTTC. This gives the protein CASSLAPVGESSYEQYF.